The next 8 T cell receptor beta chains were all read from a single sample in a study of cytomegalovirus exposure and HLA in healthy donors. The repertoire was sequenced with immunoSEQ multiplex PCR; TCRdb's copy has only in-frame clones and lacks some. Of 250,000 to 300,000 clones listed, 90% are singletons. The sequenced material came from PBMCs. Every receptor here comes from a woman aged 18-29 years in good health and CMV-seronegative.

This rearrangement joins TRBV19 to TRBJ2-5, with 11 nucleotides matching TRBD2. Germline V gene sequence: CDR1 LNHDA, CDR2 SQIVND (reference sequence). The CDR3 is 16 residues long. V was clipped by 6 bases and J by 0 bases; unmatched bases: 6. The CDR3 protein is CASRDSSGGYQETQYF. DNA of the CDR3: TGTGCCAGTAGGGACTCTAGCGGGGGGTACCAAGAGACCCAGTACTTC. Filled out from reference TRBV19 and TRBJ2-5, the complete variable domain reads DGGITQSPKYLFRKEGQNVTLSCEQNLNHDAMYWYRQDPGQGLRLIYYSQIVNDFQKGDIAEGYSVSREKKESFPLTVTSAQKNPTAFYLCASRDSSGGYQETQYFGPGTRLLVL.

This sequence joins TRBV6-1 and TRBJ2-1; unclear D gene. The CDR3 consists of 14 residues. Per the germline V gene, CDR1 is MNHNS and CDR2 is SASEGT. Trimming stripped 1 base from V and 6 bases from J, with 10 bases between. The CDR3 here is CASSEGVASNEQFF. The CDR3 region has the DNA TGTGCCAGCAGTGAAGGAGTTGCATCCAATGAGCAGTTCTTC.

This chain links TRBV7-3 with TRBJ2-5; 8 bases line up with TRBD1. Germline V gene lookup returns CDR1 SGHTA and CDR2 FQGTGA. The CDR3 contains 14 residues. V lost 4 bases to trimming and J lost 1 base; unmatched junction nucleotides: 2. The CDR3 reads CASSSTGGQETQYF. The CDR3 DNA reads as TGTGCCAGCAGCTCTACAGGGGGCCAAGAGACCCAGTACTTC.

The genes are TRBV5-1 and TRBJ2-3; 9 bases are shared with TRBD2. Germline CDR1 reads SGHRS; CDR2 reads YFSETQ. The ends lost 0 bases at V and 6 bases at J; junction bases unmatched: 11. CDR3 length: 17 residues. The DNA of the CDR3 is TGCGCCAGCAGCTTGGCGGGTAGCGGGGGCCCAGGGGATACGCAGTATTTT. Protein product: CASSLAGSGGPGDTQYF. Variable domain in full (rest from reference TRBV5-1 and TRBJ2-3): KAGVTQTPRYLIKTRGQQVTLSCSPISGHRSVSWYQQTPGQGLQFLFEYFSETQRNKGNFPGRFSGRQFSNSRSEMNVSTLELGDSALYLCASSLAGSGGPGDTQYFGPGTRLTVL.

The CDR3 nucleotides read TGTGCCAGCAGTGAAGCATGGGCACCCTCCTACAATGAGCAGTTCTTC. Amino acids: CASSEAWAPSYNEQFF. This chain joins TRBV6-1 and TRBJ2-1, with no clear D. Trimming cost V 0 bases and J 0 bases, with 9 bases left between them. In germline, CDR1 is MNHNS, CDR2 SASEGT. This CDR3 is built from 16 residues.

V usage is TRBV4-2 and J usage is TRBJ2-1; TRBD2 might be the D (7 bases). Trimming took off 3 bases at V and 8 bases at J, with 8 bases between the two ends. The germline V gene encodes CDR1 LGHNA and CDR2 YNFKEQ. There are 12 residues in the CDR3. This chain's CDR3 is CASSQGGHEQFF. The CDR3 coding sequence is TGTGCCAGCAGCCAGGGGGGGCATGAGCAGTTCTTC.

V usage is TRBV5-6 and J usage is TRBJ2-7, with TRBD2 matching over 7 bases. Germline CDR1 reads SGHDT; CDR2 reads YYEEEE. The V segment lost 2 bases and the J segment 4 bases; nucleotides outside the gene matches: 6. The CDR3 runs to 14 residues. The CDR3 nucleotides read TGTGCCAGCAGCTTCCTCGCGGGAGTATACGAGCAGTACTTC. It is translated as CASSFLAGVYEQYF.

In DNA form, the CDR3 reads TGTGCCAGCAGCTTAGGACTAGCGGGGGTCTCAGATACGCAGTATTTT. Its protein is CASSLGLAGVSDTQYF. The chain links TRBV11-2 to TRBJ2-3; TRBD2 agrees at 12 bases. Germline assignment: CDR1 SGHAT and CDR2 FQNNGV. The CDR3 length is 16 residues. V was pared by 1 base and J by 4 bases, with 3 bases of the junction left unmatched. Supplemented by reference TRBV11-2 and TRBJ2-3, the full variable domain reads EAGVAQSPRYKIIEKRQSVAFWCNPISGHATLYWYQQILGQGPKLLIQFQNNGVVDDSQLPKDRFSAERLKGVDSTLKIQPAKLEDSAVYLCASSLGLAGVSDTQYFGPGTRLTVL.